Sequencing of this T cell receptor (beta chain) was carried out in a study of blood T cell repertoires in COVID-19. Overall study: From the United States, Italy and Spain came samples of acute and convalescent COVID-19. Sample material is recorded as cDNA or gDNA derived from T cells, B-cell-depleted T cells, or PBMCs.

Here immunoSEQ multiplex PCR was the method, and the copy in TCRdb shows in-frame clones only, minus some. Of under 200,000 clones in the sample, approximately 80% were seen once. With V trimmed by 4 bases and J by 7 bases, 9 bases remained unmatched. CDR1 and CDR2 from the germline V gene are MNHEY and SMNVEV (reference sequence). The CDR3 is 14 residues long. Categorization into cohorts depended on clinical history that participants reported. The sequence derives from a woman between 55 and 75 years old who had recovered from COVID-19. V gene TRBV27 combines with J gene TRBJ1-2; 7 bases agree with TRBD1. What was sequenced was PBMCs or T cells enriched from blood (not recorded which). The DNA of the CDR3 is TGTGCCAGCAGTTCCTCAGGGGGTAGGGGTGGCTACACCTTC. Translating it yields CASSSSGGRGGYTF.